These 27 T cell receptor beta chains originate from one sample sequenced in a study of blood T cells in healthy people across ages. Next came a second PCR, run for about 6 to 11 cycles, which used a sample-barcoded 5' primer along with a J-beta primer mix. From the 5' RACE reads, TCRdb called clonotypes with MiXCR, one entry per CDR3 protein. The table lists around 800,000 distinct CDR3 sequences, about 42% of them singletons. The sequenced sample was blood. These receptors all stem from a man between 60 and 75 years old in good health.

V usage is TRBV7-2 and J usage is TRBJ2-5; tentative D call: TRBD1 (6 bases). The CDR3 extends over 14 amino acids. Trimming removed 5 bases from V and 7 bases from J, with 17 bases in between. CDR1 and CDR2 from the germline V gene are SGHTA and FQGNSA. The CDR3: CASSLQGSEGTQYF. The CDR3, as DNA: TGTGCCAGCAGCCTACAGGGTTCGGAAGGGACCCAGTACTTC. The complete variable domain, with remaining parts taken from reference TRBV7-2 and TRBJ2-5, reads GAGVSQSPSNKVTEKGKDVELRCDPISGHTALYWYRQSLGQGLEFLIYFQGNSAPDKSGLPSDRFSAERTGGSVSTLTIQRTQQEDSAVYLCASSLQGSEGTQYFGPGTRLLVL.

The chain combines TRBV28 with TRBJ2-7, with unresolved D. From germline, CDR1 is MDHEN and CDR2 SYDVKM. The CDR3 runs to 14 residues. V was shortened by 5 bases and J by 2 bases, with 13 bases between the two germline ends. DNA for the CDR3: TGTGCCAGCAGTGTAAGGCAGCCTACCTACGAGCAGTACTTC. Its translation is CASSVRQPTYEQYF.

This clonotype was observed a few times. This sequence joins TRBV18 and TRBJ2-1; 7 bases align to TRBD2. Per germline, CDR1 KGHSH and CDR2 LQKENI. This CDR3 has 15 residues. With V trimmed by 2 bases and J by 8 bases, 9 bases remained unmatched. The CDR3 region is CASSPVERGWYEQFF. CDR3 sequence (DNA): TGTGCCAGCTCACCAGTCGAGCGGGGTTGGTATGAGCAGTTCTTC.

The chain combines TRBV3-1 with TRBJ2-5; D call uncertain. The length of the CDR3 is 16 residues. V dropped 1 base and J dropped 11 bases, with 23 bases sitting between them. From germline, CDR1 is LGHDT and CDR2 YNNKEL (reference sequence). The CDR3 spells CASSQGGSVEYNEQYF. Here the CDR3 DNA reads TGTGCCAGCAGCCAAGGTGGTAGTGTGGAGTACAATGAGCAGTACTTC.

The V call is TRBV18, the J call TRBJ2-7; TRBD2 aligns across 9 bases. Matching the DNA end better, TRBJ2-5 makes the J call doubtful. CDR1 is KGHSH and CDR2 is LQKENI in the germline V gene. This CDR3 is built from 15 residues. The CDR3 loop reads CASSPLAGVQETQYF. DNA of the CDR3: TGTGCCAGCTCACCACTAGCGGGGGTACAGGAGACCCAGTACTTC.

The chain couples TRBV18 to TRBJ2-1; the D gene is possibly TRBD2 (5 bases). The CDR3 consists of 13 residues. Trimming removed 3 bases at V and 5 bases at J, with 8 bases between. Germline V gives CDR1 KGHSH, CDR2 LQKENI. The CDR3 here is CASSPQRDNEQFF. The CDR3 DNA is TGTGCCAGCTCACCTCAGAGGGACAATGAGCAGTTCTTC.

This sequence joins TRBV7-2 and TRBJ1-6; 8 bases are a match to TRBD1. The CDR3 has 15 amino acids. V shed 4 bases and J 7 bases; nucleotides not matched to a gene: 6. Germline CDR1 reads SGHTA; CDR2 reads FQGNSA. CDR3 region: CASSWGDRLNSPLHF. CDR3 bases: TGTGCCAGCAGCTGGGGGGACAGGCTAAATTCACCCCTCCACTTT.

This clonotype was detected only a few times. This sequence joins TRBV4-2 and TRBJ1-1; D is possibly TRBD1 (5 bases). Germline loops: CDR1 LGHNA, CDR2 YNFKEQ. V was pared by 1 base and J by 0 bases, with 9 bases between. The length of the CDR3 is 15 residues. Written as DNA, the CDR3 is TGTGCCAGCAGCCAAGGGGGCCGAATGAACACTGAAGCTTTCTTT. Translating it yields CASSQGGRMNTEAFF.

The V gene is TRBV7-2, the J gene TRBJ2-2; 11 bases are a match to TRBD2. This CDR3 has 16 amino acids. Germline V gene data show CDR1 as SGHTA and CDR2 as FQGNSA. V lost 2 bases and J lost 7; bases outside the gene matches: 6. The chain's CDR3 is CASSLFSGGAFGELFF. CDR3 bases: TGTGCCAGCAGCTTATTTAGCGGGGGGGCCTTCGGGGAGCTGTTTTTT.

Comment on this clonotype: With a much larger clone just one base away, this may be a read error. V usage is TRBV11-2 and J usage is TRBJ2-5; 14 nucleotides line up with TRBD2. The CDR3 has 15 amino acids. Germline CDR1 reads SGHAT; CDR2 reads FQNNGV. Unmatched junction bases numbered 12, after V lost 5 bases and J lost 13 bases. The CDR3 is CASSGGLAGGTERYF. Here the CDR3 DNA reads TGTGCCAGCAGCGGAGGACTAGCGGGGGGAACCGAGCGGTACTTC.

The rearrangement links TRBV3-1 to TRBJ2-6; D possibly corresponds to TRBD1 (6 bases). The V gene's germline CDR1 is LGHDT and CDR2 YNNKEL (reference sequence). The germline V and J ends were trimmed by 6 bases and 2 bases, with 20 bases remaining between them. The CDR3 runs to 18 residues. CDR3 bases: TGTGCCAGCAGAGCACGGACAGAGTCTGGACCTGGGGCCAACGTCCTGACTTTC. It encodes CASRARTESGPGANVLTF.

The rearrangement links TRBV7-3 to TRBJ2-3; D possibly corresponds to TRBD1 (6 bases). The germline V gene encodes CDR1 SGHTA and CDR2 FQGTGA. The CDR3 runs 16 residues. Trimming took off 5 bases at V and 1 base at J, with 16 bases between the two ends. CDR3 loop: CASSPKPGVGTDTQYF. Here the CDR3 DNA reads TGTGCCAGCAGCCCAAAGCCAGGGGTGGGCACAGATACGCAGTATTTT.

The sample holds a few counts of this clonotype. The J gene is TRBJ2-5, the V gene TRBV9; D is unresolved. The CDR3 sequence is 15 residues long. V shed 0 bases and J shed 5 bases, with 14 bases lying between them. Germline V gene data show CDR1 as SGDLS and CDR2 as YYNGEE. The CDR3 spells CASSVAEGRAETQYF. In DNA, the CDR3 is TGTGCCAGCAGCGTAGCCGAAGGACGGGCGGAGACCCAGTACTTC. Based on the CDR3 plus reference TRBV9 and TRBJ2-5, the full variable domain is DSGVTQTPKHLITATGQRVTLRCSPRSGDLSVYWYQQSLDQGLQFLIQYYNGEERAKGNILERFSAQQFPDLHSELNLSSLELGDSALYFCASSVAEGRAETQYFGPGTRLLVL.

The chain recombines TRBV29-1 with TRBJ1-4; no definite D call. CDR3 size: 12 residues. The germline V and J ends were trimmed by 5 bases and 6 bases, with 10 bases remaining between them. CDR1 and CDR2 from the germline V gene are SQVTM and ANQGSEA. The CDR3 loop is CSVYGVDEKLFF. The CDR3 DNA reads TGCAGCGTTTACGGGGTTGATGAAAAACTGTTTTTT. The whole variable domain, remainder taken from reference TRBV29-1 and TRBJ1-4, is SAVISQKPSRDICQRGTSLTIQCQVDSQVTMMFWYRQQPGQSLTLIATANQGSEATYESGFVIDKFPISRPNLTFSTLTVSNMSPEDSSIYLCSVYGVDEKLFFGSGTQLSVL.

This clonotype was seen many times. V gene TRBV7-2 combines with J gene TRBJ2-3; D is uncertain. The ends were cut back, 5 bases at V and 4 bases at J, with 10 bases in the middle. The CDR3 extends over 13 amino acids. Germline values: CDR1 SGHTA, CDR2 FQGNSA. The CDR3 spells CASSQVRSDTQYF. In DNA form, the CDR3 reads TGTGCCAGCAGCCAGGTTCGTTCAGATACGCAGTATTTT.

This sequence joins TRBV29-1 and TRBJ2-7, with D tentatively TRBD1 or TRBD2 (5 bases each). Germline lookup yields CDR1 SQVTM and CDR2 ANQGSEA. Trimming pared 6 bases from V and 3 bases from J, leaving 18 bases between. This CDR3 has 14 amino acids. The CDR3 reads CSVLDPRELYEQYF. The CDR3 DNA is TGCAGCGTCCTCGACCCCAGGGAGCTCTACGAGCAGTACTTC.

The rearrangement links TRBV7-2 to TRBJ1-2; 10 positions match TRBD1. With 2 bases clipped from V and 7 bases from J, the junction kept 10 bases outside the gene matches. This CDR3 region has 16 residues. CDR1 and CDR2 (germline): SGHTA, FQGNSA. The CDR3: CASSLIARGQGSGYTF. As DNA, the CDR3 is TGTGCCAGCAGCTTAATCGCCCGGGGACAGGGGAGTGGCTACACCTTC.

The sample holds one count of this clonotype. This chain uses TRBV6-6 with TRBJ2-1; either TRBD1 or TRBD2 may supply D (5 bases each). This CDR3 spans 15 amino acids. Germline V gene data show CDR1 as MNHNY and CDR2 as SVGAGI (reference sequence). Trimming removed 4 bases at V and 7 bases at J, with 17 bases between. The chain's CDR3 is CASSSGTAVGNEQFF. DNA for the CDR3: TGTGCCAGCAGTTCCGGGACCGCCGTGGGTAATGAGCAGTTCTTC.

This clonotype was seen a few times. The gene calls are TRBV20-1 and TRBJ2-1; 9 bases map to TRBD2. The germline CDR1 and CDR2 sequences are DFQATT and SNEGSKA (reference sequence). Unmatched junction bases numbered 10, after V lost 7 bases and J lost 9 bases. The CDR3 contains 13 residues. The CDR3 loop is CSVGQRGVTEQFF. The CDR3 coding sequence is TGCAGTGTCGGCCAGCGGGGGGTTACTGAGCAGTTCTTC.

V usage is TRBV20-1 and J usage is TRBJ2-3; 10 bases are a match to TRBD2. Germline CDR1 is DFQATT and CDR2 is SNEGSKA (reference sequence). The CDR3 sequence is 17 residues long. The V and J ends lost 1 base and 1 base, in that order; junction bases with no gene match: 8. In DNA form, the CDR3 reads TGCAGTGCTAGAGGATCGCTCACTAGCGGGGGCACAGATACGCAGTATTTT. Translating gives CSARGSLTSGGTDTQYF.

For this clonotype: The junction departs from germline at one end; a sequencing error may be responsible. The chain carries TRBV6-2 or TRBV6-3 and TRBJ1-2; D might be TRBD1 (5 bases). This CDR3 region has 12 residues. Per the germline V gene, CDR1 is MNHEY and CDR2 is SVGEGT. CDR3 region: CPSSDSIYGYTF. In DNA, the CDR3 is TGTCCCAGCAGCGACAGCATCTATGGCTACACCTTC.

This clonotype showed up just a few times. The chain carries TRBV12-3 or TRBV12-4 and TRBJ2-4, with D unclear. The assigned J gene may be wrong: the sequence end matches TRBJ2-7 better. This CDR3 is 12 amino acids long. The CDR3 spells CASSPSVREQYF. The CDR3 DNA is TGTGCCAGCAGTCCCTCCGTCCGCGAGCAGTACTTC.

In this sample, this clonotype turned up a few times. The chain is built from TRBV7-2 and TRBJ2-1, with 9 bases matching TRBD2. CDR3 size: 19 residues. J was trimmed by 0 bases and V by 4 bases; bases with no gene match: 13. Looked up from germline, CDR1 is SGHTA and CDR2 is FQGNSA. CDR3 in DNA: TGTGCCAGCAGCTCGACTAGCGGCAAATACTCCAGCTCCTACAATGAGCAGTTCTTC. Translated, it gives CASSSTSGKYSSSYNEQFF.

V and J are TRBV4-3 and TRBJ1-3, with D uncertain. V lost 0 bases and J 0 bases, leaving 15 bases between the germline ends. The CDR3 is made up of 18 amino acids. Germline lookup yields CDR1 LGHNA and CDR2 YSLEER. CDR3 in DNA: TGCGCCAGCAGCCAAGATCCACTCGAAACAGTCTCTGGAAACACCATATATTTT. This sequence encodes CASSQDPLETVSGNTIYF.

The chain links TRBV5-1 to TRBJ2-1, with TRBD1 as a possible D gene (6 bases). The V and J ends lost 2 bases and 8 bases respectively, with 20 bases between them. The CDR3 sequence is 16 residues long. Germline V gives CDR1 SGHRS, CDR2 YFSETQ. The CDR3: CASSLNQGRGSDEQFF. CDR3 DNA: TGCGCCAGCAGCTTAAATCAGGGGAGAGGTTCGGATGAGCAGTTCTTC.

The chain carries TRBV3-1 and TRBJ1-1, with D tentatively TRBD1 (5 bases). The CDR3 spans 15 residues. V was clipped by 6 bases and J by 4 bases, with 18 bases between them. CDR1 and CDR2 (germline): LGHDT, YNNKEL (reference sequence). The CDR3 DNA is TGTGCCAGCAGACCATTAGGACACGGCGGCACTGAAGCTTTCTTT. This sequence encodes CASRPLGHGGTEAFF.

This clonotype has a handful of counts. The chain couples TRBV7-2 to TRBJ2-7, with D unclear. The CDR3 is 13 amino acids. Germline CDR1 and CDR2: SGHTA and FQGNSA. Trimming shortened V by 5 bases and J by 3 bases, and 11 bases separated the two germline ends. CDR3 DNA: TGTGCCAGCAGCAGCCGGGTCCTCTACGAGCAGTACTTC. Translation gives CASSSRVLYEQYF. The full variable domain, rest sourced from reference TRBV7-2 and TRBJ2-7, is GAGVSQSPSNKVTEKGKDVELRCDPISGHTALYWYRQSLGQGLEFLIYFQGNSAPDKSGLPSDRFSAERTGGSVSTLTIQRTQQEDSAVYLCASSSRVLYEQYFGPGTRLTVT.